This T cell receptor beta chain was identified during a study of blood T cell repertoires in COVID-19. In the study overall: Material from acute and convalescent COVID-19 was sourced from the United States, Italy and Spain.

Authors' data handling: Estimation of nucleated cell counts was performed using reference gene primer amplification. TCRdb's table, derived via immunoSEQ multiplex PCR, lists solely in-frame clones and lacks some. The V and J calls and clone size come from that table; D and trimming were worked out from the DNA. The sample includes approximately 380,000 clones, 88% of them seen just once. All enrollees were roughly 18 to 90 years old and from 20 to 30 US areas. For recovered donors of Cohort 3, there were two negative PCRs, clearance, or symptom resolution. Germline lookup yields CDR1 SGHRS and CDR2 YFSETQ. This CDR3 has 16 residues. V was clipped by 0 bases and J by 5 bases, with 12 bases between them.

The sequenced sample consisted of PBMCs or T cells enriched from blood (not recorded which). The receptor was derived from a woman in her late teens or twenties who had recovered from COVID-19. The chain carries TRBV5-1 and TRBJ1-6, with D perhaps TRBD1 (5 bases). CDR3 coding DNA: TGCGCCAGCAGCTTGGCCCCAGGGTTGGATAATTCACCCCTCCACTTT. Translated: CASSLAPGLDNSPLHF.